This T cell receptor (beta chain) was documented in a study of blood T cell repertoires in COVID-19 (dated by TCRdb to 2020 to 2021). General notes on the study: The collaborator samples originated in the United States, Italy and Spain and spanned the acute and convalescent phases of COVID-19. The prospective study material was composed of cDNA or gDNA derived from T cells, B-cell-depleted T cells, or PBMCs. Deeply sampled blood TCRbeta repertoires from subjects exposed to, actively infected with, or recovered from COVID-19 were included in the dataset. A freely available public database, intended as a resource for researchers studying the immune response to SARS-CoV-2, is where the repertoires were released. Samples were obtained from the ongoing ImmuneRACE study (first 160 participants) and from about 1,300 subjects provided by 6 global collaborators. A de-identified subject ID, COVID-19 status, age in years and sex were almost always included in the sample metadata. HLA class I and class II types, where available, came from metadata supplied by the sample provider rather than from assay-based typing. What the authors observed across the whole study: How much clinical and demographic metadata was included differed by source and by participant, and the metadata was provided uncurated.

TCRbeta CDR3 regions were amplified from genomic DNA by means of the immunoSEQ Assay, a bias-controlled multiplex PCR. Under the source paper's analysis protocol: Within the assay, amplification of reference gene primers was used to estimate how many nucleated cells each sample contained. Sequence reads were collapsed and filtered to measure the absolute abundance of every unique TCRbeta CDR3 rearrangement. For each sample, productive Simpson clonality was calculated as the square root of Simpson's diversity index over productive rearrangements. Imported from immuneACCESS, the table was reduced by TCRdb to in-frame sequences with V and J called. These copies leave out some clones; in studies compared against another copy, an unresolved V gene accounts for under half, and the cause of the remainder is not known. D and trimming were read from the DNA, whereas the V and J calls and clone size are those reported in that table. Within this sample are about 220,000 clones, with more than 80% of them counted one time only. The ten biggest clones cover around 3.2% of the sample.

Participants in the prospective study were aged roughly 18 to 89 years, lived in some 24 United States geographic areas, and enrolled through a virtual design. Cohort assignment in the prospective study relied on participant-reported clinical history from a screening survey and a study questionnaire. Mobile phlebotomists in the prospective study collected whole blood, serum and a nasopharyngeal or oropharyngeal swab from every participant. Prospective study participants could optionally give additional blood draws and questionnaires over an approximately 2-month period. Before DNA extraction, blood samples from the prospective study were shipped at room temperature or frozen. In the case of this clone: This clone's antigen is unknown. It has no much larger one-base neighbor in the sample; base qualities were not kept.

Ends trimmed: V by 1 base, J by 5 bases; bases unmatched to a gene: 7. Looking up the germline V gene (reference sequence) yields CDR1 LNHDA and CDR2 SQIVND. The CDR3 spans 15 residues, from the cysteine through the phenylalanine. CDR3 DNA is the only sequence kept; it has 45 bases, read in frame from the first base. The chain uses TRBV19 and TRBJ1-1, and 7 junctional nucleotides match TRBD1. Sequencing used PBMCs or T cells enriched from blood (not recorded which). The receptor was isolated from a woman in her late teens or twenties in a cohort exposed to, infected with or recovered from COVID-19 (not recorded which). The CDR3 loop reads CASSIVDREETEAFF. The DNA sequence is TGTGCCAGTAGTATAGTTGACAGGGAGGAAACTGAAGCTTTCTTT.